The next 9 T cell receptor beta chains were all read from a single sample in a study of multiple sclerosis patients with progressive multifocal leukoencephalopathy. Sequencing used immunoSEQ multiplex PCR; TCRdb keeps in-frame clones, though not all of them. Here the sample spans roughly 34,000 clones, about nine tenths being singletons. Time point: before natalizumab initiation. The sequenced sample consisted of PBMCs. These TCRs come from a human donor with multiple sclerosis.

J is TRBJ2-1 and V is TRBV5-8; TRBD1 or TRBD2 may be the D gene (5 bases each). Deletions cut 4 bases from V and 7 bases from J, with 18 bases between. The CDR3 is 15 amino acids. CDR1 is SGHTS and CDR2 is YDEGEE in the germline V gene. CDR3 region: CASSPRGVGENEQFF. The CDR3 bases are TGTGCCAGCAGCCCTAGAGGGGTAGGGGAAAATGAGCAGTTCTTC.

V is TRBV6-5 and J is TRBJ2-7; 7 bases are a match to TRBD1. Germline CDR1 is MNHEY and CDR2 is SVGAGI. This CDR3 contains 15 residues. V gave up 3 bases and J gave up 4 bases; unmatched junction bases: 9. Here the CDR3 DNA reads TGTGCCAGCAGTTATGCTCAGGGGGTGGGGTACGAGCAGTACTTC. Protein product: CASSYAQGVGYEQYF.

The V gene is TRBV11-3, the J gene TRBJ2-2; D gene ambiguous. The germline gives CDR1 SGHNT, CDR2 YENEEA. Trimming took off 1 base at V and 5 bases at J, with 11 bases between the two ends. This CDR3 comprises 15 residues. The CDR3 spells CASSLVVIGTGELFF. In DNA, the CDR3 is TGTGCCAGCAGCTTAGTCGTTATTGGGACCGGGGAGCTGTTTTTT.

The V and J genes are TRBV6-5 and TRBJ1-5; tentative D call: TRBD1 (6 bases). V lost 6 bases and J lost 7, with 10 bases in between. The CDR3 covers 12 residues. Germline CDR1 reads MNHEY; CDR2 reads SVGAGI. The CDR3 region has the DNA TGTGCCAGCAGACAGGGATCCCAGCCCCAGCATTTT. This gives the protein CASRQGSQPQHF.

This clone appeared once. CDR3 in amino acids: CASSLGGLATYNEQFF. The DNA for the CDR3 is TGCGCCAGCAGCTTGGGGGGACTAGCTACCTACAATGAGCAGTTCTTC. The chain has TRBV5-1 and TRBJ2-1; TRBD2 matches 9 bases. V was clipped by 0 bases and J by 2 bases; unmatched bases: 3. Per the germline V gene, CDR1 is SGHRS and CDR2 is YFSETQ. The CDR3 is 16 residues long. The full variable domain, rest sourced from reference TRBV5-1 and TRBJ2-1, is KAGVTQTPRYLIKTRGQQVTLSCSPISGHRSVSWYQQTPGQGLQFLFEYFSETQRNKGNFPGRFSGRQFSNSRSEMNVSTLELGDSALYLCASSLGGLATYNEQFFGPGTRLTVL.

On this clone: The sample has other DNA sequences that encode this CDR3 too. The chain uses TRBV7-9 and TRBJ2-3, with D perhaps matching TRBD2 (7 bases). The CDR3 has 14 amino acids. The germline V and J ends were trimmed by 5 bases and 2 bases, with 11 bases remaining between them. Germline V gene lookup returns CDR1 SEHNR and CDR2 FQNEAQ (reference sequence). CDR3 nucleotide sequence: TGTGCCAGCAGCCTAGGGGGGGACACAGATACGCAGTATTTT. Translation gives CASSLGGDTDTQYF.

The chain's CDR3 is CASSPSAQHGHTGELFF. Here the CDR3 DNA reads TGTGCCAGCAGCCCTTCGGCCCAACACGGGCACACCGGGGAGCTGTTTTTT. The chain employs TRBV7-2 and TRBJ2-2; D gene uncertain. The CDR3 extends over 17 amino acids. Germline V gene lookup returns CDR1 SGHTA and CDR2 FQGNSA. The V and J ends lost 5 bases and 3 bases respectively, with 19 bases between them.

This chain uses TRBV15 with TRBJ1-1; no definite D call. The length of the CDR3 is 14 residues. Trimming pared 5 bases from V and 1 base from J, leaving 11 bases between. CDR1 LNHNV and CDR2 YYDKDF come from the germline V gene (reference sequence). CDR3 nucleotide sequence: TGTGCCACCAGCGCCCAGGAGGGGAACACTGAAGCTTTCTTT. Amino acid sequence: CATSAQEGNTEAFF.

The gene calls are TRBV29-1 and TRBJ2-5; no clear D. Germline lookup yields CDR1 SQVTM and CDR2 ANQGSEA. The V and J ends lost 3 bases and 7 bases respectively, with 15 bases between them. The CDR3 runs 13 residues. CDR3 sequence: CSVEASTRWTQYF. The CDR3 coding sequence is TGCAGCGTTGAGGCGTCGACCCGATGGACCCAGTACTTC.